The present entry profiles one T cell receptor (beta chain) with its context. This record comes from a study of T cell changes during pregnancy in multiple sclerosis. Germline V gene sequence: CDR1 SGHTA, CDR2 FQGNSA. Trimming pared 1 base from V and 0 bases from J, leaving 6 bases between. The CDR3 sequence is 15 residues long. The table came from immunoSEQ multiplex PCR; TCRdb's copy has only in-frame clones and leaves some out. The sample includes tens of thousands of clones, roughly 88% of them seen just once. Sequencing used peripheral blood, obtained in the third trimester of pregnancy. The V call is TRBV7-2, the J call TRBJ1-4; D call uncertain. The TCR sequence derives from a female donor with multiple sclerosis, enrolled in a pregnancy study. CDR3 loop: CASSLVVATNEKLFF. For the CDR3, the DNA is TGTGCCAGCAGCTTAGTTGTAGCAACTAATGAAAAACTGTTTTTT.